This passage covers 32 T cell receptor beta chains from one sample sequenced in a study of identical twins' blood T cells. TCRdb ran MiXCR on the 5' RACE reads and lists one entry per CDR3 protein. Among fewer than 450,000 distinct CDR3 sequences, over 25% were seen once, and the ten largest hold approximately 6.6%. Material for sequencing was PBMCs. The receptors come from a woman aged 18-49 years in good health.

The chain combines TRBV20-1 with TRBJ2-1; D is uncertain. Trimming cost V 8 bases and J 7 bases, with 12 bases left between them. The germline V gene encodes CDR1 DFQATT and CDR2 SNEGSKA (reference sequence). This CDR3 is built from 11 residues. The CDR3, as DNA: TGCAGTTCCGACCGCTCGAATGAGCAGTTCTTC. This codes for CSSDRSNEQFF.

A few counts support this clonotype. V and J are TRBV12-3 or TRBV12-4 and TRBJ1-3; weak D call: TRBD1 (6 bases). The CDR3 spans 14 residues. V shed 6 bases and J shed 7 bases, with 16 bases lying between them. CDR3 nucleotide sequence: TGTGCCAGCAGGCCCACAGGGATGGCGAACACCATATATTTT. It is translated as CASRPTGMANTIYF.

The CDR3 reads CASSYGTASTDTQYF. In DNA form, the CDR3 reads TGTGCCAGCAGTTACGGGACCGCAAGCACAGATACGCAGTATTTT. J is TRBJ2-3 and V is TRBV12-3 or TRBV12-4; D possibly matches TRBD1 or TRBD2 (5 bases each). This CDR3 is 15 amino acids long. V was cut by 4 bases and J by 0 bases, with 11 bases left in between.

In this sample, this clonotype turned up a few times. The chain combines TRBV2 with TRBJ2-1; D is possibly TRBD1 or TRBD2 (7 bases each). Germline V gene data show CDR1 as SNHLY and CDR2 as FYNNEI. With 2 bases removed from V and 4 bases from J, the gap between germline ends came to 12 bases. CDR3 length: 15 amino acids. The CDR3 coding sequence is TGTGCCAGCAGTGAAAGACAGGGAGGGTACAATGAGCAGTTCTTC. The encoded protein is CASSERQGGYNEQFF.

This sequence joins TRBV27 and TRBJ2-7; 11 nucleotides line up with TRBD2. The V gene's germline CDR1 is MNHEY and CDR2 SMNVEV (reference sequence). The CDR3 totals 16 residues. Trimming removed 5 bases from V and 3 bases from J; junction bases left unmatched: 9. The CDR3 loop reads CASSQTWTSGFYEQYF. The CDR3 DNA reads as TGTGCCAGCAGTCAAACGTGGACTAGCGGGTTCTACGAGCAGTACTTC.

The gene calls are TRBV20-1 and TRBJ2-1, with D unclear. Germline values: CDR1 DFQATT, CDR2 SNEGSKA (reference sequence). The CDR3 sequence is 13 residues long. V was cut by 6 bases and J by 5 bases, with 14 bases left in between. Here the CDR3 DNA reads TGCAGTGCCTGGACCTCGGCGGACAATGAGCAGTTCTTC. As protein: CSAWTSADNEQFF.

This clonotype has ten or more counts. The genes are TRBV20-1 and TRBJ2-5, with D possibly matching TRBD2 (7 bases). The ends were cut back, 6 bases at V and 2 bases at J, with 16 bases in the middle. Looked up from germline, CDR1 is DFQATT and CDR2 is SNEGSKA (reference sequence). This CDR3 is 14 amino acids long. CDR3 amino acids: CSARKGGFQETQYF. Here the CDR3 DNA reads TGCAGTGCCCGGAAGGGGGGGTTTCAAGAGACCCAGTACTTC.

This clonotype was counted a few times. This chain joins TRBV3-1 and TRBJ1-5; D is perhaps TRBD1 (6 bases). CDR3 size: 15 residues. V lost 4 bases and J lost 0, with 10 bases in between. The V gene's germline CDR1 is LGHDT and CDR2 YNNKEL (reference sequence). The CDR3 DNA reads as TGTGCCAGCAGCCCCGGACAGTATAGCAATCAGCCCCAGCATTTT. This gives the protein CASSPGQYSNQPQHF.

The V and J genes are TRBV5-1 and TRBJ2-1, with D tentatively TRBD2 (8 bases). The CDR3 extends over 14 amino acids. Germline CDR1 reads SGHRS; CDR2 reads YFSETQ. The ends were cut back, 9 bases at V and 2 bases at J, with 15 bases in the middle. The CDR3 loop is CATAGGQTYNEQFF. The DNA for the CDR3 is TGCGCCACCGCGGGGGGACAGACCTACAATGAGCAGTTCTTC.

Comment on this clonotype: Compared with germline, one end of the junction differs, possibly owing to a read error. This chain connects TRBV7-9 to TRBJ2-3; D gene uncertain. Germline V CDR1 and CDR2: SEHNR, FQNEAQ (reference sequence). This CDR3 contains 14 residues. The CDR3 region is CAGSLNAAADTQYF. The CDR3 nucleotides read TGTGCCGGCAGCTTAAACGCGGCAGCGGATACGCAGTATTTT.

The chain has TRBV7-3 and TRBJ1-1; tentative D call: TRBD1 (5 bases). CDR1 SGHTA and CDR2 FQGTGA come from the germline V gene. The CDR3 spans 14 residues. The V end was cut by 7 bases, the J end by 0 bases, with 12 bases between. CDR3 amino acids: CASIFRGVNTEAFF. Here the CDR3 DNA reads TGTGCCAGCATCTTCAGAGGGGTGAACACTGAAGCTTTCTTT.

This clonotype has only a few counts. The CDR3: CASSLESLAGEETQYF. For the CDR3, the DNA is TGTGCCAGCAGCTTAGAGTCGCTAGCGGGAGAGGAGACGCAGTATTTT. The chain joins TRBV7-2 to TRBJ2-3; 10 bases map to TRBD2. V trimming: 1 base; J trimming: 9 bases; junction bases outside the gene matches: 10. Germline V gives CDR1 SGHTA, CDR2 FQGNSA. The CDR3 runs to 16 residues.

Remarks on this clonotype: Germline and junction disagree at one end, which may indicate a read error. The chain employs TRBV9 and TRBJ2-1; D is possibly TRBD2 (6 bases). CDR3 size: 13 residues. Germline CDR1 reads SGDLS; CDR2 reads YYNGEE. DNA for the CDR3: TGTGCCAGCAGCGAGGAGGGCGGATATGAGCAGTTGTTC. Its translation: CASSEEGGYEQLF. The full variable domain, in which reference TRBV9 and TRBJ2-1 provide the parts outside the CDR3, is DSGVTQTPKHLITATGQRVTLRCSPRSGDLSVYWYQQSLDQGLQFLIQYYNGEERAKGNILERFSAQQFPDLHSELNLSSLELGDSALYFCASSEEGGYEQLFGPGTRLTVL.

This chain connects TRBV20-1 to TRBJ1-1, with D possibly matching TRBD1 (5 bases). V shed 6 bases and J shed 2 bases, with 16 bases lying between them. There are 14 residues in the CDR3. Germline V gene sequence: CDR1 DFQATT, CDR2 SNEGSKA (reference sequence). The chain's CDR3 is CSAPRPGANTEAFF. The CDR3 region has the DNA TGCAGTGCCCCTCGGCCCGGGGCCAACACTGAAGCTTTCTTT.

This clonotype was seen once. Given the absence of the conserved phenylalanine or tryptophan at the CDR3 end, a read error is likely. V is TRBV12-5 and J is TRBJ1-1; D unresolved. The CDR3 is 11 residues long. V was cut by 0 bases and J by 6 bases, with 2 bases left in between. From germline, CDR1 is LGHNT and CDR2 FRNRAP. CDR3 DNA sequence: TGTGCTAGTGGTTTGGTCGCTGAAGCTTTCCTT. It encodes CASGLVAEAFL.

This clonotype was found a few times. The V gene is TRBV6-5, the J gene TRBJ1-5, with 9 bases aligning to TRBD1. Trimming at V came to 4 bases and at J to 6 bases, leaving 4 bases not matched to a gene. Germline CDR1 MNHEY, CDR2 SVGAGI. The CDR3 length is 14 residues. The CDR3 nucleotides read TGTGCCAGCAGTTTGGGACAGGGTAGTCAGCCCCAGCATTTT. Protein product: CASSLGQGSQPQHF.

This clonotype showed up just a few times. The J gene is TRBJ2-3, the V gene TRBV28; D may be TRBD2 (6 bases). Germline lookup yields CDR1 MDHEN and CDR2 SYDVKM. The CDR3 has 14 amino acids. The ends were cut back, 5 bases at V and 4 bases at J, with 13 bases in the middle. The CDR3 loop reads CASSEREPPDTQYF. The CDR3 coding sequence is TGTGCCAGCAGTGAACGGGAGCCCCCAGATACGCAGTATTTT.

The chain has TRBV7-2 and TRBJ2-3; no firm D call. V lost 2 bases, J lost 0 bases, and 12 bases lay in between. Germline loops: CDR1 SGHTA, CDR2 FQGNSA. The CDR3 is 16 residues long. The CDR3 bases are TGTGCCAGCAGCTTAATAGGGTTAACTAGCACAGATACGCAGTATTTT. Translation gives CASSLIGLTSTDTQYF.

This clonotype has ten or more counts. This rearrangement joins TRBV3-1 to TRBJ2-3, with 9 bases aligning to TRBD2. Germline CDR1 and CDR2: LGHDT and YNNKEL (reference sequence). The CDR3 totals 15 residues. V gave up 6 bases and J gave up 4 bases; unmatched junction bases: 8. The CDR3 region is CASSLAGRRADTQYF. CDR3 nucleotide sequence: TGTGCCAGCAGTCTAGCGGGGAGAAGGGCAGATACGCAGTATTTT.

The CDR3 reads CARTGGGYTGELFF. For the CDR3, the DNA is TGTGCCCGGACCGGTGGTGGTTACACCGGGGAGCTGTTTTTT. The chain joins TRBV30 to TRBJ2-2, with D hard to call. The CDR3 length is 14 residues. The V and J ends lost 8 bases and 3 bases respectively, with 16 bases between them. Germline V CDR1 and CDR2: GTSNPN, SVGIG (reference sequence). The full variable domain, rest sourced from reference TRBV30 and TRBJ2-2, is SQTIHQWPATLVQPVGSPLSLECTVEGTSNPNLYWYRQAAGRGLQLLFYSVGIGQISSEVPQNLSASRPQDRQFILSSKKLLLSDSGFYLCARTGGGYTGELFFGEGSRLTVL.

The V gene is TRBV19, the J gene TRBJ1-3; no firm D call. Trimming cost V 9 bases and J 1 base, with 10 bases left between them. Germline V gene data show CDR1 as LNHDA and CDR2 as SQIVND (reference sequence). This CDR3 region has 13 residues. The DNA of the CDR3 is TGTGCCAGCCGCCTCGCATCTGGAAACACCATATATTTT. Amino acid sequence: CASRLASGNTIYF.

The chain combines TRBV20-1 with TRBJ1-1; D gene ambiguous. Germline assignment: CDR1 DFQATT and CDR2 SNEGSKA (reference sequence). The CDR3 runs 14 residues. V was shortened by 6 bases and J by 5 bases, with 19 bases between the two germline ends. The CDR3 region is CSAIDAVYLTEAFF. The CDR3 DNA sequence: TGCAGTGCCATTGATGCAGTCTATTTGACTGAAGCTTTCTTT.

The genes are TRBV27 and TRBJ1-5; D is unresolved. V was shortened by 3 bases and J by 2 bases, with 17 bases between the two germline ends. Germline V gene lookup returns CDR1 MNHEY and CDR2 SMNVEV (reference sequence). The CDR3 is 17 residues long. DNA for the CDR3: TGTGCCAGCAGTTTCCTTAGCGGGGTGTGGGGCAATCAGCCCCAGCATTTT. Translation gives CASSFLSGVWGNQPQHF.

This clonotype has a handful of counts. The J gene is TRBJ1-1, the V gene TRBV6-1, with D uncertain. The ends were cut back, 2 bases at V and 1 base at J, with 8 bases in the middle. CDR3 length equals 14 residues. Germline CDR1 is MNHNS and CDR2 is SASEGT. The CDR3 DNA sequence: TGTGCCAGCAGTGAACTGCGGGGGAACACTGAAGCTTTCTTT. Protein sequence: CASSELRGNTEAFF.

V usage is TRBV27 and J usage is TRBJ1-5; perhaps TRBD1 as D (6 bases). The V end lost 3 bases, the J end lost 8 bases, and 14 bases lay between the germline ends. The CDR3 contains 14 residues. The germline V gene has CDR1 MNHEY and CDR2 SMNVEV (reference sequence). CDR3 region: CASSFLQGSKPQHF. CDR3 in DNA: TGTGCCAGCAGTTTCTTACAGGGTAGTAAGCCCCAGCATTTT.

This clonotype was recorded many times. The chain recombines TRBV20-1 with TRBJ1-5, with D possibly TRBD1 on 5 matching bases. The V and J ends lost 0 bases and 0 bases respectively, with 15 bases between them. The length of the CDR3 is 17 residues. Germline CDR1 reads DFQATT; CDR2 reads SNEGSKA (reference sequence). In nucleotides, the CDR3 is TGCAGTGCTAGAGATCCGGGACTCTCCTATAGCAATCAGCCCCAGCATTTT. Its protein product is CSARDPGLSYSNQPQHF.

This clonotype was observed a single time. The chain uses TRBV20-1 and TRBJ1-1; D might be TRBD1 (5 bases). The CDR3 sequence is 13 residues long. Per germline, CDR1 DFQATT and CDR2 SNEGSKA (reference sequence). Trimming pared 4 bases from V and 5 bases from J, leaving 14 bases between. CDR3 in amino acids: CSANSLGVTEAFF. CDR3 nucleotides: TGCAGTGCTAATTCCCTGGGGGTTACTGAAGCTTTCTTT.

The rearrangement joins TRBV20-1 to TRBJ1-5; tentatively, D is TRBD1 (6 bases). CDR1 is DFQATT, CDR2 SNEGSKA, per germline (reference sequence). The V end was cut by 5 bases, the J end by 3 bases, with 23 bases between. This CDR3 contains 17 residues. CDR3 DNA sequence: TGCAGTGCTGAAAACTCCCGGGACAAGTGGTACAATCAGCCCCAGCATTTT. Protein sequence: CSAENSRDKWYNQPQHF.

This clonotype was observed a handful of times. CDR3 in amino acids: CASSPLAGVTGELFF. The CDR3 DNA sequence: TGTGCCAGCAGTCCTCTAGCGGGAGTTACCGGGGAGCTGTTTTTT. The chain is built from TRBV6-2 or TRBV6-3 and TRBJ2-2; TRBD2 matches at 10 bases. V trimming: 5 bases; J trimming: 5 bases; junction bases outside the gene matches: 5. The CDR3 contains 15 residues. CDR1 is MNHEY and CDR2 is SVGEGT in the germline V gene.

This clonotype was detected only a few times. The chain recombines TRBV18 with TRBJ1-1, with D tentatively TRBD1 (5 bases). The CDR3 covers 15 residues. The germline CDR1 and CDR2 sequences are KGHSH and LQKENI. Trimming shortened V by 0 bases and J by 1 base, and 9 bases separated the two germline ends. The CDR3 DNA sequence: TGTGCCAGCTCACCACCCAACGACAGGAACACTGAAGCTTTCTTT. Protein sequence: CASSPPNDRNTEAFF.

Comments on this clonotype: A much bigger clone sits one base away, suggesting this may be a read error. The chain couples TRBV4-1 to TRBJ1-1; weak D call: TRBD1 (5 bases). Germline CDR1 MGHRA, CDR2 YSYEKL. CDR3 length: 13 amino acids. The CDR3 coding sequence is TGCGCCAGCAGCCAAGACCGGGGCACTGAAACTTTCTTT. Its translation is CASSQDRGTETFF.

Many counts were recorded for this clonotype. The CDR3 protein is CASSVAGRSNTGELFF. CDR3 in DNA: TGTGCCAGCAGCGTAGCGGGGCGGTCGAACACCGGGGAGCTGTTTTTT. The chain combines TRBV9 with TRBJ2-2; D may correspond to TRBD1 or TRBD2 (5 bases each). The germline gives CDR1 SGDLS, CDR2 YYNGEE. CDR3 length: 16 residues. V shed 0 bases and J shed 0 bases, with 9 bases lying between them.